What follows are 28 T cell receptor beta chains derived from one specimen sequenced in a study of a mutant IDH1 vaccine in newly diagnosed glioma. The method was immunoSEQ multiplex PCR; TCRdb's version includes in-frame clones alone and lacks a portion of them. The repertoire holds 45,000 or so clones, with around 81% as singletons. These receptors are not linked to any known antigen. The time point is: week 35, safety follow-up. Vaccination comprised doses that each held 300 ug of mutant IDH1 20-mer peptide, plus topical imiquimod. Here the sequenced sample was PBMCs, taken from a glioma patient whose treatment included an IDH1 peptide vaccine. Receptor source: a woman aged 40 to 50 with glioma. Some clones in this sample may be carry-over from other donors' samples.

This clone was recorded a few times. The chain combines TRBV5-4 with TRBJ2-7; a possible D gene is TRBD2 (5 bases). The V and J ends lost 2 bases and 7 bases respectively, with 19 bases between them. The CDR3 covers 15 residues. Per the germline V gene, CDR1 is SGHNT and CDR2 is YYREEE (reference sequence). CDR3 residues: CASSLAGGPSWEQYF. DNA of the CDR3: TGTGCCAGCAGCTTAGCTGGAGGACCCTCATGGGAGCAGTACTTC.

The CDR3 sequence is CASSLGQGLYGYTF. In DNA form, the CDR3 reads TGCGCCAGCAGCCTCGGACAGGGGCTCTATGGCTACACCTTC. The rearrangement links TRBV5-1 to TRBJ1-2; the match to TRBD1 covers 9 bases. The length of the CDR3 is 14 residues. In germline, CDR1 is SGHRS, CDR2 YFSETQ. V was pared by 4 bases and J by 4 bases, with 5 bases of the junction left unmatched.

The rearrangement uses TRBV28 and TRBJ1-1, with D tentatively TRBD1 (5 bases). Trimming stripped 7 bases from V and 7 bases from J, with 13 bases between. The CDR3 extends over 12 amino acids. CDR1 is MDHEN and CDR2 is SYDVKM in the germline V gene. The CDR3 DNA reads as TGTGCCAGCACCATAGGAGGGGATGAAGCTTTCTTT. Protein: CASTIGGDEAFF.

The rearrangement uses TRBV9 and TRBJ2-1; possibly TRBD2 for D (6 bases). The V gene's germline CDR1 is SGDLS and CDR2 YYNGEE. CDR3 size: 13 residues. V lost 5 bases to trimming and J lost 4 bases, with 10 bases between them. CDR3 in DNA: TGTGCCAGCAGTTTGGCGGGGTACAATGAGCAGTTCTTC. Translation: CASSLAGYNEQFF.

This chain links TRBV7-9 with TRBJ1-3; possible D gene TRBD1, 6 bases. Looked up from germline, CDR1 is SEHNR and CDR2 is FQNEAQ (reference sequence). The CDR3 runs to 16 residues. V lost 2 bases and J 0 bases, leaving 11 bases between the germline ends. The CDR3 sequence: CASSLHRDNSGNTIYF. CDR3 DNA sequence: TGTGCCAGCAGCTTACACCGGGACAACTCTGGAAACACCATATATTTT.

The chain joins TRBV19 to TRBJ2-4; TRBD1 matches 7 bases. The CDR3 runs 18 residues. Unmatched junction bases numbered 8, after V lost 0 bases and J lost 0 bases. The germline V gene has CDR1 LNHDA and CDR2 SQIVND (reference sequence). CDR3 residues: CASSIDRTGIAAKNIQYF. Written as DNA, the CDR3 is TGTGCCAGTAGTATAGACAGGACAGGCATCGCAGCCAAAAACATTCAGTACTTC.

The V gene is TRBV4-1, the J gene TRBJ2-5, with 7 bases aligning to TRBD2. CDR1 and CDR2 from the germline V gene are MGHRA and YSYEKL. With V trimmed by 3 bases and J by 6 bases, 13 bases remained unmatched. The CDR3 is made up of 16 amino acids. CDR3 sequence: CASSHVGEGGQKTQYF. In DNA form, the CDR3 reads TGCGCCAGCAGCCACGTAGGGGAGGGAGGTCAAAAGACCCAGTACTTC.

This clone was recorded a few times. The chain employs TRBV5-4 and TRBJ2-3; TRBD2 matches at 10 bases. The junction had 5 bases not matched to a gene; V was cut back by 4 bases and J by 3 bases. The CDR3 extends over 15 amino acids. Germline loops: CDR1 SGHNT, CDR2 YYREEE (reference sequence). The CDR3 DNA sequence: TGTGCCAGCAGCCCAACTAGCGGGAAGACAGATACGCAGTATTTT. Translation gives CASSPTSGKTDTQYF. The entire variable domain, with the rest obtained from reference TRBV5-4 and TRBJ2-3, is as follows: ETGVTQSPTHLIKTRGQQVTLRCSSQSGHNTVSWYQQALGQGPQFIFQYYREEENGRGNFPPRFSGLQFPNYSSELNVNALELDDSALYLCASSPTSGKTDTQYFGPGTRLTVL.

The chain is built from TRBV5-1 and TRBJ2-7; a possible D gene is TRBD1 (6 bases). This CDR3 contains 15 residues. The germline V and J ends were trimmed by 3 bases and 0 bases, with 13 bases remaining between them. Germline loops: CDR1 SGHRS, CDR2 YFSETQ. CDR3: CASSSPTGSSYEQYF. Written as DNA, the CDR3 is TGCGCCAGCAGCTCACCGACAGGTAGCTCCTACGAGCAGTACTTC.

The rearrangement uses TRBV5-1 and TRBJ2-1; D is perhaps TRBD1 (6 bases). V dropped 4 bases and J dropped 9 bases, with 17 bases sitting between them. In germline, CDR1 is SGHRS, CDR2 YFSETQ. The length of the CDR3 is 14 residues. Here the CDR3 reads CASSPRGVKGEQFF. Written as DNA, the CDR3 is TGCGCCAGCAGCCCCAGGGGAGTAAAGGGTGAGCAGTTCTTC.

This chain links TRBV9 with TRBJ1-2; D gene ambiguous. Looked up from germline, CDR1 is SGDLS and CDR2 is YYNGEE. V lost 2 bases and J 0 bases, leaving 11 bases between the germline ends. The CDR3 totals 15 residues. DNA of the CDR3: TGTGCCAGCAGCGTTGGAGTGGGAGCTAACTATGGCTACACCTTC. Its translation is CASSVGVGANYGYTF.

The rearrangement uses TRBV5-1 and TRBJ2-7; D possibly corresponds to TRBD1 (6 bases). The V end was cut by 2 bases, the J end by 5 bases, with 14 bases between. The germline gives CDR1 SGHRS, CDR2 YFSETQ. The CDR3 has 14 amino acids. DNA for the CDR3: TGCGCCAGCAGCTTTGGGACAAACAAAAACGAGCAGTACTTC. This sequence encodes CASSFGTNKNEQYF.

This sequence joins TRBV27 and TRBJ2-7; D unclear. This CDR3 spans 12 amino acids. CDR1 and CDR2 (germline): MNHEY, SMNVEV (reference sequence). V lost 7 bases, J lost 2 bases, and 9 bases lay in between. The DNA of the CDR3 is TGTGCCAGCAATTCCTCCCCCTACGAGCAGTACTTC. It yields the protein CASNSSPYEQYF.

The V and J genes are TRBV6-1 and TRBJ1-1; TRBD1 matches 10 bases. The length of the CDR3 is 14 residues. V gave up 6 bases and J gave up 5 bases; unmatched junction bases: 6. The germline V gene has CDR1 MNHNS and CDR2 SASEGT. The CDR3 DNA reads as TGTGCCAGCAGGACAGGGGGCGCAGGGACTGAAGCTTTCTTT. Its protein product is CASRTGGAGTEAFF.

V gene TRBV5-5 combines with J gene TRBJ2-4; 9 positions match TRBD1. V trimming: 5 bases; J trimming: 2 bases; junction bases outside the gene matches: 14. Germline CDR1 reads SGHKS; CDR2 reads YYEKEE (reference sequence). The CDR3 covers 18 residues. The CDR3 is CASSTGGIRANSKNIQYF. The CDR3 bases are TGTGCCAGCAGTACAGGGGGCATTCGGGCAAATTCCAAAAACATTCAGTACTTC.

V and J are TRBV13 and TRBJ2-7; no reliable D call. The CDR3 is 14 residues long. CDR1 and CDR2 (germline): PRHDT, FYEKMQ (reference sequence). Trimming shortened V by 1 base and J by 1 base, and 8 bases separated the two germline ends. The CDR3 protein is CASSLVKASYEQYF. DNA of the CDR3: TGTGCCAGCAGCTTAGTAAAGGCTTCCTACGAGCAGTACTTC.

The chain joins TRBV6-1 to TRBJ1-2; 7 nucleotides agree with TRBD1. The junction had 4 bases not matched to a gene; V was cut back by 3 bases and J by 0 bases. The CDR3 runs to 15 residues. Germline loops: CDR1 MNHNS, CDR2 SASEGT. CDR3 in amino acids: CASSDGTAANYGYTF. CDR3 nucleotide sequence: TGTGCCAGCAGTGACGGGACAGCCGCTAACTATGGCTACACCTTC.

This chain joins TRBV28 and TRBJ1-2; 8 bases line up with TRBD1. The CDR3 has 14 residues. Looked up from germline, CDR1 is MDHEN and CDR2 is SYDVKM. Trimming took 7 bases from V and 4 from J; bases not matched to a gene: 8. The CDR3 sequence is CASTLIGTGYGYTF. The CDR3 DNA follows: TGTGCCAGCACCCTCATCGGGACAGGCTATGGCTACACCTTC.

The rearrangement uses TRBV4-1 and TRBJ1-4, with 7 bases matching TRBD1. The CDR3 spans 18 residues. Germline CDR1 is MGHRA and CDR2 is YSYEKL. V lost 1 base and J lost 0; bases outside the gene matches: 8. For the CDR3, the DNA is TGCGCCAGCAGCCAAGGGAGAGGAGGGGGCTCAACTAATGAAAAACTGTTTTTT. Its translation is CASSQGRGGGSTNEKLFF.

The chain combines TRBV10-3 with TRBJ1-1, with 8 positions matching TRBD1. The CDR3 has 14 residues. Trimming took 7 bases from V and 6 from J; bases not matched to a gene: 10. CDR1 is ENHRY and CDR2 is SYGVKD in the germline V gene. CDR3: CAITFDRGRAEAFF. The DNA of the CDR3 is TGTGCCATCACCTTCGACAGGGGTAGGGCTGAAGCTTTCTTT.

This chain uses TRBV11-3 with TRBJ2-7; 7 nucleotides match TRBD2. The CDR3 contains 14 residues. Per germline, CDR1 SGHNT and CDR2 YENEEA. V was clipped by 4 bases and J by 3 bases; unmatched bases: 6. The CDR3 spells CASSSGGEGYEQYF. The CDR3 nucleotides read TGTGCCAGCAGCTCAGGAGGGGAGGGCTACGAGCAGTACTTC.

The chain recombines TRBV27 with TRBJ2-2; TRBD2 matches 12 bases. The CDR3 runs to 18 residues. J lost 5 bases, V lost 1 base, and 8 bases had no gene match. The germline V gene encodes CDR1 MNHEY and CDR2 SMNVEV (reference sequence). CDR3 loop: CASSLFPSGGARTGELFF. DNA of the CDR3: TGTGCCAGCAGTTTATTTCCTAGCGGGGGGGCTCGGACCGGGGAGCTGTTTTTT.

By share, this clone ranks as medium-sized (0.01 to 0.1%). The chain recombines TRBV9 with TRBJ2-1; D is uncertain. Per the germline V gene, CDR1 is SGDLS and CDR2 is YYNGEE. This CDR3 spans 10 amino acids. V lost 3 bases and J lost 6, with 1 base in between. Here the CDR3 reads CASSGNEQFF. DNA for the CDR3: TGTGCCAGCAGCGGCAATGAGCAGTTCTTC.

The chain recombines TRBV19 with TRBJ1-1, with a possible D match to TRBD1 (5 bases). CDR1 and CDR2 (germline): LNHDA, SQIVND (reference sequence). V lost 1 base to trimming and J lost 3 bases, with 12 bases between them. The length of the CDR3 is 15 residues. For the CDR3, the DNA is TGTGCCAGTAGTATAGCAGGGACTGATTACACTGAAGCTTTCTTT. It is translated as CASSIAGTDYTEAFF.

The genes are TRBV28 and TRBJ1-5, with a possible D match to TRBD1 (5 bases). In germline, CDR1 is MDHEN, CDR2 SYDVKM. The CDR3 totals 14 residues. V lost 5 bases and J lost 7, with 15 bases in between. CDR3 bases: TGTGCCAGCAGTCAGGGTAGGGGTTGGCAGCCCCAGCATTTT. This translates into CASSQGRGWQPQHF.

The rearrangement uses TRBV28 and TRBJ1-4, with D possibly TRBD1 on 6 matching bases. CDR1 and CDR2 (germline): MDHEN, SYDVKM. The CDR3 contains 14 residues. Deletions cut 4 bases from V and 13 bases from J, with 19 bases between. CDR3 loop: CASSSLSKGGRLFF. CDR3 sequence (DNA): TGTGCCAGCAGTTCCCTATCAAAGGGGGGCAGACTGTTTTTT.

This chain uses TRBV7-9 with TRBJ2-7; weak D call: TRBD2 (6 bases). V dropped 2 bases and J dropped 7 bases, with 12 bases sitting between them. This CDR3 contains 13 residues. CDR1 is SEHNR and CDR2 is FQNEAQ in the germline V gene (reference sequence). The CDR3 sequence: CASSLPQSGEQYF. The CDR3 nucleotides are TGTGCCAGCAGCTTACCCCAAAGCGGGGAGCAGTACTTC. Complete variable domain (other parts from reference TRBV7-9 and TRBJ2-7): DTGVSQNPRHKITKRGQNVTFRCDPISEHNRLYWYRQTLGQGPEFLTYFQNEAQLEKSRLLSDRFSAERPKGSFSTLEIQRTEQGDSAMYLCASSLPQSGEQYFGPGTRLTVT.

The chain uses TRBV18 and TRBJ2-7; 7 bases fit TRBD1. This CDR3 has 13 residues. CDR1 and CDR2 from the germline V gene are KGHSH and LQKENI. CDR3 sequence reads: CASSPPGGAPLVV. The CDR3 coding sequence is TGTGCCAGCTCACCACCAGGGGGCGCTCCCCTTGTTGTC.